Presented here are 8 T cell receptor beta chains from one specimen sequenced in a study of response to subunit inactivated influenza vaccine. Via MiXCR, TCRdb re-called the RT-PCR reads, giving one row per CDR3 protein. This repertoire shows about 190,000 distinct CDR3 sequences, roughly 14% found once; its top ten account for 26%. The material was CD8+ T cells sorted from PBMCs, obtained about 5 days after vaccination. The receptors come from a man in his fifties who received an inactivated influenza vaccine.

V is TRBV4-3 and J is TRBJ2-7; D is perhaps TRBD1 (5 bases). Germline V gives CDR1 LGHNA, CDR2 YSLEER. The V end was cut by 0 bases, the J end by 5 bases, with 14 bases between. The CDR3 length is 15 residues. The CDR3 sequence is CASSQEFGRANEQYF. The CDR3 nucleotides are TGCGCCAGCAGCCAAGAGTTCGGCAGGGCGAACGAGCAGTACTTC.

This clonotype appeared a few times. This sequence joins TRBV12-3 or TRBV12-4 and TRBJ2-7; 13 bases line up with TRBD2. CDR3 size: 16 residues. Unmatched junction bases numbered 5, after V lost 5 bases and J lost 1 base. The CDR3 DNA sequence: TGTGCCAGCAGTCCACTAGCGGGGGGGCCTTCCTACGAGCAGTACTTC. Translated: CASSPLAGGPSYEQYF.

V is TRBV28 and J is TRBJ2-7; no firm D call. In germline, CDR1 is MDHEN, CDR2 SYDVKM. This CDR3 contains 18 residues. Trimming left V 3 bases short and J 2 bases short, with 23 bases between. The CDR3 nucleotides are TGTGCCAGCAGTTTTACGGTTGGTAGGACGGCCCTCACCTACGAGCAGTACTTC. Its translation is CASSFTVGRTALTYEQYF.

The chain combines TRBV2 with TRBJ1-5; D is undetermined. The CDR3 has 12 residues. The V end was cut by 0 bases, the J end by 9 bases, with 6 bases between. Germline loops: CDR1 SNHLY, CDR2 FYNNEI. The CDR3 region is CASSEASRPQHF. The CDR3 DNA reads TGTGCCAGCAGTGAAGCGTCCCGGCCCCAGCATTTT.

The chain couples TRBV20-1 to TRBJ1-1, with 7 nucleotides matching TRBD1. The trim removed 8 bases at V and 1 base at J, leaving 7 bases unmatched. Germline loops: CDR1 DFQATT, CDR2 SNEGSKA (reference sequence). The CDR3 extends over 13 amino acids. CDR3 sequence: CSSQGRGNTEAFF. The CDR3 nucleotides read TGCAGTTCACAGGGGCGTGGGAACACTGAAGCTTTCTTT.

This rearrangement joins TRBV27 to TRBJ1-1, with TRBD1 identical over 10 bases. Germline V CDR1 and CDR2: MNHEY, SMNVEV (reference sequence). Germline trimming cut 4 bases from V and 6 bases from J; bases unmatched to any gene: 5. CDR3 size: 14 residues. The CDR3 DNA reads TGTGCCAGCAGTTGGACAGGGGGGAAATCTGAAGCTTTCTTT. This codes for CASSWTGGKSEAFF.

This clonotype was seen a handful of times. The V call is TRBV9, the J call TRBJ2-7, with 10 bases lining up with TRBD1. This CDR3 has 16 residues. CDR1 is SGDLS, CDR2 YYNGEE, per germline. V shed 4 bases, J shed 4 bases, and the junction held 11 bases outside the gene matches. The CDR3 DNA follows: TGTGCCAGCAGCTCCGGGACAGGGGAAGGTTATTACGAGCAGTACTTC. Translated, it gives CASSSGTGEGYYEQYF.

The V gene is TRBV28, the J gene TRBJ2-1; D is unresolved. The CDR3 is made up of 14 amino acids. Germline V gene lookup returns CDR1 MDHEN and CDR2 SYDVKM. V was clipped by 7 bases and J by 0 bases, with 10 bases between them. For the CDR3, the DNA is TGTGCCAGCACTACTTCGATCTCCTACAATGAGCAGTTCTTC. Translation: CASTTSISYNEQFF. Full variable domain (rest looked up from reference TRBV28 and TRBJ2-1): DVKVTQSSRYLVKRTGEKVFLECVQDMDHENMFWYRQDPGLGLRLIYFSYDVKMKEKGDIPEGYSVSREKKERFSLILESASTNQTSMYLCASTTSISYNEQFFGPGTRLTVL.